This is a list of T cell receptor beta chains from one sample in a study of OX40 agonist ivuxolimab in advanced cancers. The repertoire was sequenced with immunoSEQ multiplex PCR; TCRdb's copy has only in-frame clones and lacks some. Among about 100,000 clones listed, over 75% were seen once. The sequences come from CD4+ or CD8+ T cells sorted from blood, collected in a trial of the OX40 agonist ivuxolimab. These receptors were obtained from an adult with an advanced solid tumor such as melanoma, head and neck, liver or kidney cancer. Both conserved end residues are part of each CDR3. D genes are given only for firm matches. A clone size is listed for some rows: how often the clone was seen (once, few, many), or a class if it is expanded.

CASRQGDSGYTF	TRBJ1-2	TRBV10-2	TRBD1	-
CASRLGINEQFF	TRBJ2-1	TRBV2	-	-
CASSMPGLAGSSSYNEQFF	TRBJ2-1	TRBV19	TRBD2	-
CASSAQRQGGQFF	TRBJ2-1	TRBV19	TRBD1	once
CATSSDGDEQYF	TRBJ2-7	TRBV15	-	-
CASSPRGAASYEQYF	TRBJ2-7	TRBV6-5	-	-
CASSPYSGGTNTGELFF	TRBJ2-2	TRBV18	TRBD2	-
CAISEGRVGTGELFF	TRBJ2-2	TRBV10-3	-	-
CASSLLSSGSSYEQYF	TRBJ2-7	TRBV7-2	TRBD2	-
CASSPPGKSNQPQHF	TRBJ1-5	TRBV19	-	-
CARGQSNQPQHF	TRBJ1-5	TRBV19	-	-
CASTQGRGAYEQYF	TRBJ2-7	TRBV2	TRBD2	-
CASSLVGGVDSPLHF	TRBJ1-6	TRBV5-1	-	-
CASSKPAGWQEGNQPQHF	TRBJ1-5	TRBV21-1	-	-
CASSLRRDATYEQYF	TRBJ2-7	TRBV18	-	-
CASSLVGRGAGDTQYF	TRBJ2-3	TRBV5-4	-	-
CASSFRQGADTQYF	TRBJ2-3	TRBV7-2	TRBD1	-
CASSFAGQGDTEAFF	TRBJ1-1	TRBV5-1	TRBD1	-
CASKQGLFYEQYF	TRBJ2-7	TRBV6-5	-	-
CASSPYQGETQYF	TRBJ2-5	TRBV18	-	-
CASSQQGRNEQFF	TRBJ2-1	TRBV28	TRBD1	-
CASSVGQGAGSPLHF	TRBJ1-6	TRBV9	TRBD1	-
CASSAGTGGYYGYTF	TRBJ1-2	TRBV9	TRBD1	-
CASSETGLNTEAFF	TRBJ1-1	TRBV19	TRBD1	-
CASSFDSGSYNEQFF	TRBJ2-1	TRBV7-2	-	-
CASRALDRGHQPQHF	TRBJ1-5	TRBV19	TRBD1	-
CASSGTVEQYF	TRBJ2-7	TRBV7-9	TRBD1	-
CASSLGRDPYEQYF	TRBJ2-7	TRBV5-5	-	-
CSVVRGVLTDTQYF	TRBJ2-3	TRBV29-1	-	-
CASSYSFVGYTEAFF	TRBJ1-1	TRBV6-6	-	-
CASRLTGGSYEQYF	TRBJ2-7	TRBV13	TRBD1	-
CASSGSATPYQETQYF	TRBJ2-5	TRBV5-1	-	-
CASTPRTAGEKLFF	TRBJ1-4	TRBV5-7	-	few
CASSFAGKAETQYF	TRBJ2-5	TRBV7-7	-	once
CAISSSGSSYEQYF	TRBJ2-7	TRBV10-3	TRBD2	-
CAITSGIDSGANVLTF	TRBJ2-6	TRBV10-3	TRBD2	-
CASSQDYNGQTGFNQPQHF	TRBJ1-5	TRBV4-2	-	-
CASSLRAPQETQYF	TRBJ2-5	TRBV6-5	-	-
CASSPSTANTEAFF	TRBJ1-1	TRBV7-8	-	-